This TCR beta chain was observed in a study of blood T cell repertoires in COVID-19. Overall study: Material from acute and convalescent COVID-19 was sourced from the United States, Italy and Spain. Sources were T cells, B-cell-depleted T cells, or PBMCs; the material itself was cDNA or gDNA.

The germline gives CDR1 SGHRS, CDR2 YFSETQ. There are 14 residues in the CDR3. V was trimmed by 0 bases and J by 5 bases, leaving 11 bases between them. As for this clone: Other DNA sequences in this sample translate to the same CDR3.

Profiled with immunoSEQ multiplex PCR; TCRdb holds only in-frame clones, not every one. The sample consists of around 200,000 clones, roughly nine tenths of them appearing once. The material sequenced was peripheral blood. J is TRBJ1-1 and V is TRBV5-1; a weak D match, TRBD1 (6 bases). This TCR derives from a middle-aged man with acute or convalescent COVID-19. CDR3 loop: CASSLGQGRTEAFF. CDR3 bases: TGCGCCAGCAGCTTGGGGCAGGGGAGAACTGAAGCTTTCTTT.